This T cell receptor (beta chain) is drawn from a study of CD8 T cells in Susac syndrome. On this clonotype itself: Its antigen is still unknown.

Negative isolation yielded CD8+ and CD4+ T cells; FACS enriched TEMRA cells. RNA in amounts of roughly 0.5 to 1 ug was reverse transcribed with random hexamers. Multiplex PCR with immunoSEQ amplified the TCR beta CDR3 across 54 Vbeta and 13 Jbeta. TCRdb processed the immunoSEQ multiplex PCR reads anew with MiXCR; each CDR3 protein has one entry. The sample holds under 200,000 distinct CDR3 sequences, 95% to 97% seen once. General observations from the study: The CD4+ T cell repertoires from Susac syndrome exhibited no clonal expansion.

Sequenced material: CD4+ T cells from PBMCs. This receptor was obtained from a human donor with Susac syndrome.

CDR3: CASSMGGQGYTEAFF. The CDR3 nucleotides read TGTGCCAGTAGTATGGGCGGACAGGGATACACTGAAGCTTTCTTT. This chain links TRBV19 with TRBJ1-1; the match to TRBD1 covers 8 bases. Germline assignment: CDR1 LNHDA and CDR2 SQIVND (reference sequence). The V gene end was trimmed by 3 bases and the J gene end by 3 bases; junction bases not matched to a gene: 6. The length of the CDR3 is 15 residues.